Judged by abundance, the clone carrying this T cell receptor (beta chain) is medium-sized. Antigen unknown. These data are taken from a study of OX40 agonist ivuxolimab in advanced cancers. Overall study context: Prior therapy, whether anti-PD-1, anti-PD-L1 or anti-CTLA-4, was allowed, and about 39% had some. Study observations and caveats: The study did not work out the antigen specificity of the expanded peripheral T cells.

Collection of blood occurred at baseline, at cycle 4 day 1, and at cycle 7 day 1. V dropped 2 bases and J dropped 4; count of bases not matched to a gene: 10. Germline V gene data show CDR1 as SNHLY and CDR2 as FYNNEI. The CDR3 is 16 residues long. Measured with immunoSEQ multiplex PCR; TCRdb has only the in-frame clones, and not every one. The data show tens of thousands of clones, over 75% seen once. The gene calls are TRBV2 and TRBJ1-2, with 7 bases fitting TRBD1. The starting material was CD4+ or CD8+ T cells sorted from blood, obtained in a trial of the OX40 agonist ivuxolimab. This sequence was found in an adult with an advanced solid tumor such as melanoma, head and neck, liver or kidney cancer. As DNA, the CDR3 is TGTGCCAGCAGTGAATTTAAACAGGGGCTTATCTATGGCTACACCTTC. It translates to CASSEFKQGLIYGYTF.